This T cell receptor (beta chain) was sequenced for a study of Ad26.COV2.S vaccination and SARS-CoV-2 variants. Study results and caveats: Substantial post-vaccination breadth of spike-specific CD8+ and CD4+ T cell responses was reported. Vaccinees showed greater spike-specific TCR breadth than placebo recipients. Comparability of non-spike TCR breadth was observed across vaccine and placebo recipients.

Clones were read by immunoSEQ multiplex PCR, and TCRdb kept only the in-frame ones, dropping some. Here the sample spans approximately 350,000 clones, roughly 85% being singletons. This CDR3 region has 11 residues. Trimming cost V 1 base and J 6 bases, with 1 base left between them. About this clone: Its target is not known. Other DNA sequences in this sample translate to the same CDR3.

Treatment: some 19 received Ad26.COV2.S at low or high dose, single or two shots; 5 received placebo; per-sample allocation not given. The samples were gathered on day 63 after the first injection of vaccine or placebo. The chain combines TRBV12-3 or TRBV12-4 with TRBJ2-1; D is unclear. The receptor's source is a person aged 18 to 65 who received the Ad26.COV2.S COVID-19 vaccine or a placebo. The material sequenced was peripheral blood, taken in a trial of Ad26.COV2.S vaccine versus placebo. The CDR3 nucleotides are TGTGCCAGCAGTTTAGGCAATGAGCAGTTCTTC. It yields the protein CASSLGNEQFF.